This T cell receptor beta chain was sequenced in a study of T cell responses to AZD1222 COVID-19 vaccine. Note on this clone: Its antigen remains unknown.

The CDR3 totals 14 residues. The V and J ends lost 7 bases and 1 base, in that order; junction bases with no gene match: 5. Germline V CDR1 and CDR2: MDHEN, SYDVKM. Repertoires were generated with immunoSEQ multiplex PCR, while TCRdb's copy carries only in-frame clones and drops some. This table has 140,000 or so clones, 70% to 90% appearing once. The study, taken as a whole, reports: Among AZD1222 vaccinees, only five to seven were seropositive at baseline. With dominance at 160-218 and 743-854, vaccine-associated CD4 TCRs spanned spike.

The chain is built from TRBV28 and TRBJ2-5; TRBD1 matches 8 bases. The sequence was collected from an adult who received the MenACWY meningococcal vaccine as a control. Sample: peripheral blood, taken 28 days after the second dose of the MenACWY control vaccine. The CDR3 loop is CASNTGTGQETQYF. The CDR3 region has the DNA TGTGCCAGCAACACCGGGACAGGCCAAGAGACCCAGTACTTC.